This T cell receptor beta chain was recorded in a study of long-term antiretroviral therapy in people with HIV. Study conclusions and caveats: The study found that diversity rose after ART but stayed below transplant donor controls.

Details on this clone: Antigen: not known.

Post-ART PBMC samples numbered at least two per donor, and pre-ART ones at least one. Assay version v3.0 of immunoSEQ was used, and it was run at survey level. It was 40,000-50,000 T-cell genomes per sample that sequencing targeted. Assay used: immunoSEQ multiplex PCR; TCRdb lists only in-frame clones, some missing. This sample has fewer than 20,000 clones, with approximately 90% found just once. The receptor's source is a man in his fifties or sixties with HIV. The starting material was unsorted PBMCs, obtained 6.9 years after starting antiretroviral therapy.

The CDR3 spells CASSLSQGQGEKLFF. The DNA of the CDR3 is TGTGCCAGCAGCTTATCCCAGGGTCAGGGTGAAAAACTGTTTTTT. V and J are TRBV13 and TRBJ1-4; D is perhaps TRBD1 (5 bases). Trimming removed 2 bases at V and 7 bases at J, with 14 bases between. The CDR3 consists of 15 residues. Per germline, CDR1 PRHDT and CDR2 FYEKMQ (reference sequence).